Below, 5 T cell receptor beta chains from the same sample are listed, as sequenced in a study of HIV-infected patients and healthy controls. A single record per CDR3 protein comes from TCRdb applying MiXCR to the 5' RACE reads. The sample records tens of thousands of distinct CDR3 sequences, 15% to 20% being singletons. Material: CD4+ T cells from blood. The receptors come from a human donor in good health.

The genes are TRBV18 and TRBJ2-7; 12 bases are shared with TRBD1. Germline V lookup: CDR1 KGHSH, CDR2 LQKENI. V lost 4 bases, J lost 4 bases, and 5 bases stayed unmatched. This CDR3 is built from 15 residues. In DNA form, the CDR3 reads TGTGCCAGCTCACAGGGGACAGGGGGCGCTTACGAGCAGTACTTC. Translated: CASSQGTGGAYEQYF.

This clonotype was seen ten or more times. CDR3 nucleotides: TGTGCCAGCAGTGAAGCGGGCTCCTACAATGAGCAGTTCTTC. As protein: CASSEAGSYNEQFF. The V call is TRBV6-1, the J call TRBJ2-1, with no clear D. The V end lost 0 bases, the J end lost 0 bases, and 3 bases lay between the germline ends. This CDR3 contains 14 residues. Looked up from germline, CDR1 is MNHNS and CDR2 is SASEGT.

This clonotype was picked up many times. This rearrangement joins TRBV27 to TRBJ2-3, with 9 bases matching TRBD2. Germline CDR1 and CDR2: MNHEY and SMNVEV (reference sequence). The V gene end was trimmed by 2 bases and the J gene end by 4 bases; junction bases not matched to a gene: 10. The CDR3 covers 17 residues. The CDR3 sequence: CASSLRARVAGADTQYF. The CDR3 coding sequence is TGTGCCAGCAGTTTAAGGGCCAGGGTAGCGGGAGCAGATACGCAGTATTTT.

There are many counts of this clonotype. This rearrangement joins TRBV6-5 to TRBJ1-1; D remains unclear. The CDR3 contains 11 residues. Germline CDR1 and CDR2: MNHEY and SVGAGI. V was trimmed by 6 bases and J by 9 bases, leaving 11 bases between them. The CDR3 spells CASSESSKAFF. As DNA, the CDR3 is TGTGCCAGCAGCGAATCTAGCAAAGCTTTCTTT.

This clonotype was recorded many times. The rearrangement joins TRBV20-1 to TRBJ1-2, with TRBD1 as a possible D gene (6 bases). V was trimmed by 5 bases and J by 4 bases, leaving 11 bases between them. Germline V gene data show CDR1 as DFQATT and CDR2 as SNEGSKA (reference sequence). The CDR3 runs 12 residues. CDR3 in DNA: TGCAGTGCTGGGGGGGGGGCCTATGGCTACACCTTC. Translation gives CSAGGGAYGYTF.